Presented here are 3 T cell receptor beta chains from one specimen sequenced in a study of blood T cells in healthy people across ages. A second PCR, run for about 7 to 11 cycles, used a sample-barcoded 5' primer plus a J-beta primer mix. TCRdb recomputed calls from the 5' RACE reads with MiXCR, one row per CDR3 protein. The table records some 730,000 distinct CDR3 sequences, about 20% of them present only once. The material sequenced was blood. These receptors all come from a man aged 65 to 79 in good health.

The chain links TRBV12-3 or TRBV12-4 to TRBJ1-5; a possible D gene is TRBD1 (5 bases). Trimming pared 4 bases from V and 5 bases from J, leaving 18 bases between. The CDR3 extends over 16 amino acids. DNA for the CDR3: TGTGCCAGCAGTTCGGGGGGGAAGTCAGAACATCAGCCCCAGCATTTT. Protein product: CASSSGGKSEHQPQHF.

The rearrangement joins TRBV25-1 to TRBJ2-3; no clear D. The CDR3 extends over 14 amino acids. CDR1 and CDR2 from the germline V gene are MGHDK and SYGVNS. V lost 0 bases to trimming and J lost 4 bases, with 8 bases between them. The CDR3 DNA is TGTGCCAGCAGTGAATATCGCGCCGCAGATACGCAGTATTTT. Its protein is CASSEYRAADTQYF.

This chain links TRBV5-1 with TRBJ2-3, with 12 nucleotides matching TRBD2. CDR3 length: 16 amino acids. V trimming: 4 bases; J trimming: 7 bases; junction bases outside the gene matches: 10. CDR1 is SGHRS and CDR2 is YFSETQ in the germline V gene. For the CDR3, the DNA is TGCGCCAGCAGCATCGCTAGCGGGGGGGGTTTATATACGCAGTATTTT. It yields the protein CASSIASGGGLYTQYF.